The 25 T cell receptor beta chains in this list originate from one sample, sequenced in a study of blood T cells in healthy people across ages. A sample-barcoded 5' primer and a J-beta primer mix were used in a second PCR of roughly 7 to 12 cycles. TCRdb reprocessed the 5' RACE reads via MiXCR and lists one record per CDR3 protein. The top ten clones hold around an eighth of a sample with roughly 680,000 distinct CDR3 sequences, approximately 52% of them seen once. The sample taken for sequencing was blood. These receptors were collected from a woman of 80 years or more in good health.

The rearrangement links TRBV7-2 to TRBJ2-4; 8 bases are shared with TRBD1. The DNA matches TRBJ2-5 better at its end, which makes the J call doubtful. CDR3 length: 15 amino acids. Germline CDR1 is SGHTA and CDR2 is FQGNSA. The CDR3 DNA follows: TGTGCCAGCAGCGCACAGGACAGGGCAGGGGAGACCCAGTACTTC. Its protein product is CASSAQDRAGETQYF.

In the case of this clonotype: Compared with germline, one end of the junction differs, possibly owing to a read error. The chain recombines TRBV5-1 with TRBJ2-2; no firm D call. CDR3 length: 16 residues. Germline CDR1 SGHRS, CDR2 YFSETQ. The CDR3 sequence: CANSLTQLFNTGELFF. In nucleotides, the CDR3 is TGCGCCAACAGCTTGACGCAGCTCTTTAACACCGGGGAGCTGTTTTTT.

V gene TRBV6-6 combines with J gene TRBJ2-7, with D perhaps matching TRBD1 (5 bases). V dropped 0 bases and J dropped 3 bases, with 6 bases sitting between them. CDR1 MNHNY and CDR2 SVGAGI come from the germline V gene (reference sequence). The CDR3 runs to 13 residues. CDR3 region: CASSYSQDYEQYF. The CDR3 DNA reads TGTGCCAGCAGTTACTCACAGGACTACGAGCAGTACTTC.

The chain links TRBV7-9 to TRBJ2-5; 7 bases are a match to TRBD1. CDR3 length: 16 amino acids. The junction had 19 bases not matched to a gene; V was cut back by 4 bases and J by 11 bases. Germline V gene lookup returns CDR1 SEHNR and CDR2 FQNEAQ (reference sequence). CDR3 protein: CASSSDRQGFRNEQYF. DNA of the CDR3: TGTGCCAGCAGCTCAGACAGACAGGGTTTCAGGAATGAGCAGTACTTC.

There are many counts of this clonotype. The chain is built from TRBV20-1 and TRBJ2-1, with 8 positions matching TRBD2. Germline V gives CDR1 DFQATT, CDR2 SNEGSKA (reference sequence). V lost 5 bases, J lost 4 bases, and 7 bases stayed unmatched. The length of the CDR3 is 14 residues. This chain's CDR3 is CSAQAGVKYNEQFF. As DNA, the CDR3 is TGCAGTGCTCAAGCGGGGGTCAAATACAATGAGCAGTTCTTC.

The table lists this clonotype with many counts. The chain carries TRBV5-1 and TRBJ2-3; weak D call: TRBD1 (5 bases). This CDR3 comprises 14 residues. Germline V gene data show CDR1 as SGHRS and CDR2 as YFSETQ. Trimming took 8 bases from V and 7 from J, leaving 20 bases between them. The CDR3 region has the DNA TGCGCCAGTAAAGACTCCTACTCAGGGAATACGCAGTATTTT. Protein sequence: CASKDSYSGNTQYF.

For the CDR3, the DNA is TGTGCCAGCAGCGATACAGGAGGGAGAGTCTACGAGCAGTACTTC. It specifies CASSDTGGRVYEQYF. V is TRBV2 and J is TRBJ2-5; a possible D gene is TRBD2 (6 bases). The J call could be wrong; TRBJ2-7 is a better fit for the DNA end. The germline V gene has CDR1 SNHLY and CDR2 FYNNEI. The CDR3 sequence is 15 residues long.

This clonotype was found many times. This chain uses TRBV20-1 with TRBJ2-1; TRBD2 aligns across 9 bases. V shed 1 base, J shed 4 bases, and the junction held 5 bases outside the gene matches. CDR1 is DFQATT and CDR2 is SNEGSKA in the germline V gene (reference sequence). The CDR3 loop spans 15 amino acids. DNA of the CDR3: TGCAGTGCTAGAGGAGGGGCGGGGGGGTACAATGAGCAGTTCTTC. It specifies CSARGGAGGYNEQFF.

The genes are TRBV4-1 and TRBJ2-4; 7 nucleotides line up with TRBD1. This CDR3 contains 13 residues. CDR1 and CDR2 (germline): MGHRA, YSYEKL. The V and J ends lost 0 bases and 13 bases, in that order; junction bases with no gene match: 6. The CDR3 loop reads CASSQERDRDQYF. The DNA for the CDR3 is TGCGCCAGCAGCCAAGAAAGAGACAGGGACCAGTACTTC.

V and J are TRBV11-1 and TRBJ2-4, with 7 bases matching TRBD1. The better agreement between TRBJ2-7 and the DNA end casts doubt on the J call. Germline V CDR1 and CDR2: SGHAT, FQDESV (reference sequence). The CDR3 is 15 amino acids. CDR3 nucleotide sequence: TGTGCCAGCAGCCCTACGGGACGCGACAGGGACGAGCAGTACTTC. This codes for CASSPTGRDRDEQYF.

To note about this clonotype: Given a much more abundant clone one base away, this may be a read error. The chain couples TRBV27 to TRBJ2-1, with D perhaps TRBD1 (6 bases). The CDR3 has 15 residues. Germline V lookup: CDR1 MNHEY, CDR2 SMNVEV (reference sequence). The CDR3 DNA sequence: TGTGTCAGCAGCCTAGGGGGAGACTCCTACAATGAGCAGTTCTTC. Amino acid sequence: CVSSLGGDSYNEQFF.

The CDR3 nucleotides read TGCGCCAGCACTGCGGGAAACTCTGGGGCCAACGTCCTGACTTTC. Translated: CASTAGNSGANVLTF. V usage is TRBV5-1 and J usage is TRBJ2-6, with D possibly being TRBD2 (6 bases). Trimming pared 6 bases from V and 0 bases from J, leaving 10 bases between. CDR3 length: 15 amino acids. Germline-derived CDR1 and CDR2 are SGHRS and YFSETQ.

Note on this clonotype: A junction end diverges from the germline sequence, so it may reflect a read error. This chain links TRBV27 with TRBJ1-6, with a weak D call TRBD1 (5 bases). Germline values: CDR1 MNHEY, CDR2 SMNVEV (reference sequence). The CDR3 totals 14 residues. The CDR3 here is CASSLGTEVFPPHF. CDR3 DNA sequence: TGTGCCAGCAGTTTAGGGACGGAGGTCTTCCCCCCCCACTTT.

V and J are TRBV9 and TRBJ2-5; weak D call: TRBD1 (6 bases). Trimming left V 0 bases short and J 5 bases short, with 17 bases between. Germline CDR1 SGDLS, CDR2 YYNGEE. This CDR3 spans 16 amino acids. Here the CDR3 DNA reads TGTGCCAGCAGCGTAGGAACAGGGATGGCTGCGGAGACCCAGTACTTC. It specifies CASSVGTGMAAETQYF.

The CDR3 DNA sequence: TGTGCCAGCAGCCTCTGGGGTAGCGGGGGGCAAGAGACCCAGTACTTC. It encodes CASSLWGSGGQETQYF. V gene TRBV4-2 combines with J gene TRBJ2-5; 10 nucleotides agree with TRBD2. The germline gives CDR1 LGHNA, CDR2 YNFKEQ. V shed 4 bases and J 2 bases; nucleotides not matched to a gene: 7. The CDR3 consists of 16 residues.

This clonotype was counted a few times. A junction boundary mismatches the germline segment, possibly from a read error. The V gene is TRBV3-1, the J gene TRBJ2-1, with 7 bases aligning to TRBD1. CDR1 LGHDT and CDR2 YNNKEL come from the germline V gene (reference sequence). The CDR3 spans 17 residues. DNA of the CDR3: TGTGCCAGCAGCCACTTTCCGGGACAGTATAACTACAATGGGCAGTTCTTC. Its protein product is CASSHFPGQYNYNGQFF.

The V gene is TRBV20-1, the J gene TRBJ1-2; 7 nucleotides match TRBD1. The V gene end was trimmed by 3 bases and the J gene end by 7 bases; junction bases not matched to a gene: 11. This CDR3 comprises 14 residues. Germline lookup yields CDR1 DFQATT and CDR2 SNEGSKA (reference sequence). DNA of the CDR3: TGCAGTGCTAGTGCCACAGGGGCCCCCTCTGGCTACACCTTC. It is translated as CSASATGAPSGYTF.

A remark on this clonotype: A much larger clone differs by one base, so this may be a read error. V usage is TRBV14 and J usage is TRBJ2-3, with 12 bases matching TRBD2. The germline V gene has CDR1 SGHDN and CDR2 FVKESK. This CDR3 region has 18 residues. The CDR3 bases are TGTGCCGGCAGCCATTTTACTAGCGGGAGGTTCAACACAGATACGCAGTATTTT. Translation gives CAGSHFTSGRFNTDTQYF.

This clonotype was seen many times. J is TRBJ2-1 and V is TRBV29-1, with 8 nucleotides matching TRBD2. The V segment lost 3 bases and the J segment 4 bases; nucleotides outside the gene matches: 5. The CDR3 sequence is 14 residues long. The V gene's germline CDR1 is SQVTM and CDR2 ANQGSEA. CDR3: CSVEAGGGYNEQFF. The CDR3 DNA sequence: TGCAGCGTTGAGGCGGGAGGAGGATACAATGAGCAGTTCTTC.

This clonotype was observed a handful of times. The J gene is TRBJ1-6, the V gene TRBV2, with D uncertain. This CDR3 is 14 amino acids long. Per germline, CDR1 SNHLY and CDR2 FYNNEI. The V and J ends lost 1 base and 8 bases respectively, with 9 bases between them. The CDR3 DNA is TGTGCCAGCAGTGAAGTGGGAAGTTATTCACCCCTCCACTTT. Its protein product is CASSEVGSYSPLHF.

V and J are TRBV25-1 and TRBJ2-1, with 12 nucleotides matching TRBD2. This CDR3 is built from 15 residues. Germline-derived CDR1 and CDR2 are MGHDK and SYGVNS. Losses at the gene ends were 2 bases for V and 7 bases for J; bases not matched to a gene: 3. Written as DNA, the CDR3 is TGTGCCAGCAGTGAAGGTACTAGCGGGGGGAATGAGCAGTTCTTC. Translating it yields CASSEGTSGGNEQFF.

CDR3 in amino acids: CASSTDRPTYNEQFF. CDR3 bases: TGTGCCAGCTCAACTGACAGGCCCACCTACAATGAGCAGTTCTTC. The chain is built from TRBV18 and TRBJ2-1; weak D call: TRBD1 (6 bases). Trimming cost V 5 bases and J 2 bases, with 13 bases left between them. Germline loops: CDR1 KGHSH, CDR2 LQKENI. CDR3 length: 15 residues.

This clonotype was recorded a few times. The genes are TRBV20-1 and TRBJ1-5; D perhaps matches TRBD1 (6 bases). Trimming shortened V by 3 bases and J by 0 bases, and 18 bases separated the two germline ends. The CDR3 contains 17 residues. Germline V lookup: CDR1 DFQATT, CDR2 SNEGSKA (reference sequence). The CDR3 here is CSAREDREPYSNQPQHF. DNA for the CDR3: TGCAGTGCTAGGGAGGACAGAGAACCTTATAGCAATCAGCCCCAGCATTTT.

Comments on this clonotype: One base away lies a much larger clone, so this may be a sequencing read error. CDR3 residues: CASSLLGGAVNEQYF. The CDR3 DNA follows: TGTGCCAGCAGCCTACTGGGGGGGGCCGTAAATGAGCAGTACTTC. The genes are TRBV5-5 and TRBJ2-5; D might be TRBD2 (7 bases). Trimming removed 4 bases from V and 11 bases from J, with 24 bases in between. There are 15 residues in the CDR3. Looked up from germline, CDR1 is SGHKS and CDR2 is YYEKEE (reference sequence).

The chain joins TRBV7-9 to TRBJ1-2; possibly TRBD1 for D (6 bases). CDR3 size: 15 residues. Germline assignment: CDR1 SEHNR and CDR2 FQNEAQ (reference sequence). V lost 4 bases and J 3 bases, leaving 15 bases between the germline ends. The CDR3 DNA follows: TGTGCCAGCAGCTCTTTCGTCAGGACAGACTATGGCTACACCTTC. Amino acid sequence: CASSSFVRTDYGYTF.